These 20 T cell receptor beta chains were sequenced from one sample in a study of long-term antiretroviral therapy in people with HIV. Sequencing used immunoSEQ v3.0 at survey level. Repertoires were generated with immunoSEQ multiplex PCR, while TCRdb's copy carries only in-frame clones and drops some. In the table there are 15,000 or so clones, 70% to 80% of which are singletons. The material was unsorted PBMCs, obtained 0.5 years before starting antiretroviral therapy. Source of these receptors: a woman aged 40 to 50 with HIV.

The chain employs TRBV7-9 and TRBJ1-2, with D perhaps matching TRBD1 (6 bases). Germline lookup yields CDR1 SEHNR and CDR2 FQNEAQ (reference sequence). Trimming stripped 0 bases from V and 6 bases from J, with 11 bases between. The CDR3 extends over 14 amino acids. CDR3 in DNA: TGTGCCAGCAGCTTAGCGATTACAGGGCATGGCTACACCTTC. It specifies CASSLAITGHGYTF. The whole variable domain, remainder taken from reference TRBV7-9 and TRBJ1-2, is DTGVSQNPRHKITKRGQNVTFRCDPISEHNRLYWYRQTLGQGPEFLTYFQNEAQLEKSRLLSDRFSAERPKGSFSTLEIQRTEQGDSAMYLCASSLAITGHGYTFGSGTRLTVV.

The J gene is TRBJ1-1, the V gene TRBV5-1; maybe TRBD1 (6 bases). With 0 bases removed from V and 2 bases from J, the gap between germline ends came to 8 bases. The CDR3 covers 14 residues. Germline lookup yields CDR1 SGHRS and CDR2 YFSETQ. Written as DNA, the CDR3 is TGCGCCAGCAGCTTGGAACAGGGCAACACTGAAGCTTTCTTT. The encoded protein is CASSLEQGNTEAFF.

The chain carries TRBV10-2 and TRBJ1-5, with D perhaps matching TRBD1 (5 bases). Germline CDR1 WSHSY, CDR2 SAAADI. The germline V and J ends were trimmed by 4 bases and 5 bases, with 12 bases remaining between them. CDR3 length: 14 amino acids. DNA for the CDR3: TGCGCCAGCAGTGGGGCAGGGATCGATCAGCCCCAGCATTTT. Translated, it gives CASSGAGIDQPQHF.

This chain connects TRBV29-1 to TRBJ2-3; D might be TRBD2 (5 bases). Looked up from germline, CDR1 is SQVTM and CDR2 is ANQGSEA. The length of the CDR3 is 13 residues. The V end lost 7 bases, the J end lost 0 bases, and 11 bases lay between the germline ends. DNA of the CDR3: TGCAGCGCCCCCCGACTAAGCACAGATACGCAGTATTTT. This gives the protein CSAPRLSTDTQYF.

Only a few counts were recorded for this clone. This sequence joins TRBV10-2 and TRBJ1-1; 9 bases map to TRBD1. This CDR3 has 14 residues. The germline V gene encodes CDR1 WSHSY and CDR2 SAAADI. J gave up 0 bases and V 7 bases, and 3 bases lay outside the gene matches. The CDR3 DNA is TGCGCCAGCATCGGGACAGGGCTGAACACTGAAGCTTTCTTT. This translates into CASIGTGLNTEAFF.

The rearrangement uses TRBV9 and TRBJ2-5, with D unclear. The CDR3 has 15 amino acids. Germline values: CDR1 SGDLS, CDR2 YYNGEE. The germline V and J ends were trimmed by 0 bases and 0 bases, with 9 bases remaining between them. For the CDR3, the DNA is TGTGCCAGCAGCGTAGGGATAGGCTACCAAGAGACCCAGTACTTC. Protein product: CASSVGIGYQETQYF.

The chain employs TRBV2 and TRBJ2-7; no clear D. Trimming removed 5 bases at V and 7 bases at J, with 12 bases between. This CDR3 is 12 amino acids long. Germline values: CDR1 SNHLY, CDR2 FYNNEI. The CDR3 nucleotides are TGTGCCAGCAGTCGGACCATTTGGGAGCAGTACTTC. Translated: CASSRTIWEQYF.

The J gene is TRBJ1-2, the V gene TRBV7-8; 7 bases line up with TRBD1. Germline V gives CDR1 SGHVS, CDR2 FQNEAQ. J gave up 7 bases and V 0 bases, and 11 bases lay outside the gene matches. This CDR3 region has 16 residues. As DNA, the CDR3 is TGTGCCAGCAGCTTAGCCTTCCCAGGGGGGAGTTTTGGCTACACCTTC. It codes for CASSLAFPGGSFGYTF.

A single count supports this clone. V is TRBV6-5 and J is TRBJ1-1, with D tentatively TRBD1 (6 bases). Germline CDR1 reads MNHEY; CDR2 reads SVGAGI. V was trimmed by 5 bases and J by 3 bases, leaving 16 bases between them. The CDR3 totals 15 residues. The CDR3 loop is CASSRIQGMDTEAFF. CDR3 nucleotides: TGTGCCAGCAGTCGAATCCAGGGGATGGACACTGAAGCTTTCTTT.

The chain recombines TRBV5-5 with TRBJ2-7, with D maybe TRBD2 (5 bases). Germline V CDR1 and CDR2: SGHKS, YYEKEE (reference sequence). V was trimmed by 2 bases and J by 2 bases, leaving 11 bases between them. CDR3 size: 14 residues. Written as DNA, the CDR3 is TGTGCCAGCAGCTTCATCGAACTAGCCTACGAGCAGTACTTC. Its translation: CASSFIELAYEQYF.

The V gene is TRBV27, the J gene TRBJ2-2, with TRBD2 identical over 7 bases. CDR3 length: 14 residues. Germline CDR1 and CDR2: MNHEY and SMNVEV (reference sequence). The trim removed 5 bases at V and 2 bases at J, leaving 2 bases unmatched. In nucleotides, the CDR3 is TGTGCCAGCAGTGTGGGACTAAACACCGGGGAGCTGTTTTTT. It specifies CASSVGLNTGELFF.

This chain joins TRBV5-5 and TRBJ1-4; 7 nucleotides align to TRBD1. Germline lookup yields CDR1 SGHKS and CDR2 YYEKEE (reference sequence). This CDR3 region has 14 residues. V trimming: 4 bases; J trimming: 6 bases; junction bases outside the gene matches: 6. The CDR3 sequence: CASSPDRADEKLFF. The CDR3 DNA follows: TGTGCCAGCAGCCCAGACAGGGCGGATGAAAAACTGTTTTTT. The variable domain in full, with the rest retrieved from reference TRBV5-5 and TRBJ1-4, is DAGVTQSPTHLIKTRGQQVTLRCSPISGHKSVSWYQQVLGQGPQFIFQYYEKEERGRGNFPDRFSARQFPNYSSELNVNALLLGDSALYLCASSPDRADEKLFFGSGTQLSVL.

The rearrangement joins TRBV7-9 to TRBJ2-7; no firm D call. Trimming removed 5 bases from V and 2 bases from J, with 4 bases in between. CDR1 is SEHNR and CDR2 is FQNEAQ in the germline V gene (reference sequence). The CDR3 extends over 11 amino acids. The CDR3 region has the DNA TGTGCCAGCAGCATAACCTACGAGCAGTACTTC. The encoded protein is CASSITYEQYF.

The chain couples TRBV27 to TRBJ2-7; D assignment may be TRBD1 or TRBD2 (6 bases each). This CDR3 spans 15 amino acids. Germline CDR1 is MNHEY and CDR2 is SMNVEV (reference sequence). The V and J ends lost 5 bases and 1 base respectively, with 15 bases between them. The CDR3 nucleotides are TGTGCCAGCAGTCCACGACAAGGGGGGTCCTACGAGCAGTACTTC. Encoded protein: CASSPRQGGSYEQYF.

The J gene is TRBJ2-7, the V gene TRBV30; D remains unclear. Per the germline V gene, CDR1 is GTSNPN and CDR2 is SVGIG (reference sequence). Deletions cut 0 bases from V and 6 bases from J, with 6 bases between. The CDR3 has 11 amino acids. The CDR3 nucleotides read TGTGCCTGGAGTGTACTCGCCGAGCAGTACTTC. Its translation: CAWSVLAEQYF.

This chain joins TRBV2 and TRBJ2-7; 7 bases agree with TRBD1. The J segment lost 2 bases and the V segment lost 2 bases, leaving 3 bases of the junction unmatched. The germline CDR1 and CDR2 sequences are SNHLY and FYNNEI. The length of the CDR3 is 14 residues. The CDR3 coding sequence is TGTGCCAGCAGTGAAATTGACAGGGCCTACGAGCAGTACTTC. This codes for CASSEIDRAYEQYF.

This chain joins TRBV9 and TRBJ2-1; TRBD2 matches at 8 bases. Germline trimming cut 4 bases from V and 3 bases from J; bases unmatched to any gene: 6. Germline loops: CDR1 SGDLS, CDR2 YYNGEE. The CDR3 spans 15 residues. The DNA for the CDR3 is TGTGCCAGCAGCCTTGGGGGACTAGACTACAATGAGCAGTTCTTC. Its protein is CASSLGGLDYNEQFF.

The chain is built from TRBV7-9 and TRBJ1-4; D is unclear. This CDR3 has 17 amino acids. Germline V CDR1 and CDR2: SEHNR, FQNEAQ (reference sequence). Trimming pared 1 base from V and 0 bases from J, leaving 12 bases between. CDR3 coding DNA: TGTGCCAGCAGCTTAGAATACGGGGTTACAACTAATGAAAAACTGTTTTTT. Translating it yields CASSLEYGVTTNEKLFF.

The chain couples TRBV5-4 to TRBJ1-1, with D possibly matching TRBD1 (5 bases). Trimming cost V 3 bases and J 10 bases, with 22 bases left between them. The CDR3 loop spans 15 amino acids. CDR1 and CDR2 (germline): SGHNT, YYREEE (reference sequence). In nucleotides, the CDR3 is TGTGCCAGCAGCTCTATTGGCATGGGACCGTCGGGAGCTTTCTTT. It encodes CASSSIGMGPSGAFF.

V and J are TRBV5-1 and TRBJ2-3; TRBD2 agrees at 13 bases. Trimming cost V 0 bases and J 1 base; bases outside gene matches: 2. Germline loops: CDR1 SGHRS, CDR2 YFSETQ. This CDR3 is 17 amino acids long. CDR3: CASSLAGLAGGTDTQYF. The CDR3 region has the DNA TGCGCCAGCAGCTTGGCAGGACTAGCGGGAGGCACAGATACGCAGTATTTT.